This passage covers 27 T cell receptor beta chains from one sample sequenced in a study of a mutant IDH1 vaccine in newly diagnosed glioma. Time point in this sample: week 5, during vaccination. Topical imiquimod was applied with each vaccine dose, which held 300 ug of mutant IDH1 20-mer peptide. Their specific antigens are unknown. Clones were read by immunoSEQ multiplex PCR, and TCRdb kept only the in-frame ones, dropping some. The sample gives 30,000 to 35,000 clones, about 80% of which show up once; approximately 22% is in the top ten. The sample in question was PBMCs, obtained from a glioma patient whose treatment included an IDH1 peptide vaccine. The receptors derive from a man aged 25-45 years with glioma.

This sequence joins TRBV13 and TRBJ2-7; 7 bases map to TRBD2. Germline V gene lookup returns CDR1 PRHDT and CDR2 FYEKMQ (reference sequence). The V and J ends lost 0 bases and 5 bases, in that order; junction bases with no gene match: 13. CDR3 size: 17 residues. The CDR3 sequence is CASSLGVGGSERNEQYF. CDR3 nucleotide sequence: TGTGCCAGCAGCTTAGGGGTCGGGGGGAGTGAAAGGAACGAGCAGTACTTC.

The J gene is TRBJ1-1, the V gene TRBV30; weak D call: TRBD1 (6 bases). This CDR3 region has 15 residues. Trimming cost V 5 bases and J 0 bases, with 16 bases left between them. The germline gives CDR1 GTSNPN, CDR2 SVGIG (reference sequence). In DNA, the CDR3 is TGTGCCTGGTCCGGAGGGGGGAGAATGAACACTGAAGCTTTCTTT. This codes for CAWSGGGRMNTEAFF. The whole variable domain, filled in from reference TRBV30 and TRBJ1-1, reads SQTIHQWPATLVQPVGSPLSLECTVEGTSNPNLYWYRQAAGRGLQLLFYSVGIGQISSEVPQNLSASRPQDRQFILSSKKLLLSDSGFYLCAWSGGGRMNTEAFFGQGTRLTVV.

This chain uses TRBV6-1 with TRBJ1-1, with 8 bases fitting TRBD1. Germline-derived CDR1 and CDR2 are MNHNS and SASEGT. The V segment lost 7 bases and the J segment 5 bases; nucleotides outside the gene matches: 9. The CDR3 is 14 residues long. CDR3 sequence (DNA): TGTGCCAGCATGCTCGACAGGGGCCAAACTGAAGCTTTCTTT. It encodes CASMLDRGQTEAFF.

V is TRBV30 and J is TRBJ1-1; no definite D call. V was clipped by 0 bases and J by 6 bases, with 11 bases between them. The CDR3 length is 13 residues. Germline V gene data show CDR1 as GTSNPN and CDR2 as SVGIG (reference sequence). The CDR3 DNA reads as TGTGCCTGGAGTGTACGAGTACAGCCTGAAGCTTTCTTT. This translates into CAWSVRVQPEAFF.

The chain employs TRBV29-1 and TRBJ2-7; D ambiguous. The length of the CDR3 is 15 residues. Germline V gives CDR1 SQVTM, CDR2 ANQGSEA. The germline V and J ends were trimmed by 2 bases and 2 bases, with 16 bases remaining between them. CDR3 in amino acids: CSVEYRDTVTYEQYF. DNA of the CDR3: TGCAGCGTTGAATACCGAGACACCGTAACCTACGAGCAGTACTTC.

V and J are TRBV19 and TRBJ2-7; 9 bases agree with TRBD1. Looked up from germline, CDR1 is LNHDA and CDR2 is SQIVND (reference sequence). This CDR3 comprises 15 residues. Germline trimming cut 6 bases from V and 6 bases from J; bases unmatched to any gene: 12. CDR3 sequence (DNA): TGTGCCAGTAGCGGAAACACAGGGGGCTACGGCGAGCAGTACTTC. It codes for CASSGNTGGYGEQYF.

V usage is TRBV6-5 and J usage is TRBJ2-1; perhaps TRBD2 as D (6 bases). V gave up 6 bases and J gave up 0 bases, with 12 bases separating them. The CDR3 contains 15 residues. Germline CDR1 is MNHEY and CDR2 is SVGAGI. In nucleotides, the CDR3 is TGTGCCAGCAGGCCGGGGGTTAGCTCCTACAATGAGCAGTTCTTC. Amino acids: CASRPGVSSYNEQFF.

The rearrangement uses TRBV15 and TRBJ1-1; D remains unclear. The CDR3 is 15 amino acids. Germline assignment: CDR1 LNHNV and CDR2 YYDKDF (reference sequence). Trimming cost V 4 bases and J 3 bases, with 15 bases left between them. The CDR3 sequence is CATSIRIGYDTEAFF. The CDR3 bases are TGTGCCACCAGCATTCGGATTGGTTATGACACTGAAGCTTTCTTT.

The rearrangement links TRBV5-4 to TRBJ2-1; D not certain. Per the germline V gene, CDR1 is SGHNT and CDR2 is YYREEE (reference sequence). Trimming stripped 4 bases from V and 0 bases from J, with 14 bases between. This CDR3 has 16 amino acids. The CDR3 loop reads CASSIRTRSSYNEQFF. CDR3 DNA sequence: TGTGCCAGCAGCATTCGAACGAGGAGCTCCTACAATGAGCAGTTCTTC.

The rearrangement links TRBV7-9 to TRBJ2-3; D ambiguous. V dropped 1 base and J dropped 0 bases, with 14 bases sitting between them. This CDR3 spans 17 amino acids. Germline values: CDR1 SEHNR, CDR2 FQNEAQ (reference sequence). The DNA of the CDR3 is TGTGCCAGCAGCTTAGGGTTTGGGCAGCCGAGCACAGATACGCAGTATTTT. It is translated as CASSLGFGQPSTDTQYF.

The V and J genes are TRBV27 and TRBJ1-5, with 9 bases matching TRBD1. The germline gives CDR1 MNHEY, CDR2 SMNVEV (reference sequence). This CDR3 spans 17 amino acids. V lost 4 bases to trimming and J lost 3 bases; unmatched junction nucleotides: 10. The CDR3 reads CASSSSGTGSYNQPQHF. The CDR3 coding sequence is TGTGCCAGCAGTTCCTCCGGGACAGGGAGTTACAATCAGCCCCAGCATTTT.

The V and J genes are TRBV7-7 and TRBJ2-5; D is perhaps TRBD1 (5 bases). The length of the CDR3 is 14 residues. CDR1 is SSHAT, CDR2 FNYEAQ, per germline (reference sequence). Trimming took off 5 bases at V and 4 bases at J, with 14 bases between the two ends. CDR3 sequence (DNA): TGTGCCAGCAGCAAAAATCAGGGTGGAGAGACCCAGTACTTC. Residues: CASSKNQGGETQYF.

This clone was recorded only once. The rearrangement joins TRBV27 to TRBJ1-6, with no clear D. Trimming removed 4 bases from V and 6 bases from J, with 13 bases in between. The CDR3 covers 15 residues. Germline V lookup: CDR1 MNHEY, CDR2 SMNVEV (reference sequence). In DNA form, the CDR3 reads TGTGCCAGCAGTTCCTTCGGGAGGGTTAATTCACCCCTCCACTTT. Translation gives CASSSFGRVNSPLHF.

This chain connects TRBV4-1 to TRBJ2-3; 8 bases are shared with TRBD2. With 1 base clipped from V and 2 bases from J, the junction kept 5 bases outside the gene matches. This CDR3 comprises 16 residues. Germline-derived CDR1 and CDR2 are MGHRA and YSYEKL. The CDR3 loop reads CASSQVRLANTDTQYF. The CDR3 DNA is TGCGCCAGCAGCCAAGTTAGACTAGCGAACACAGATACGCAGTATTTT.

In DNA, the CDR3 is TGTGCCAGCAGAAACAGACAGGGCATGAACACTGAAGCTTTCTTT. Translating gives CASRNRQGMNTEAFF. The chain joins TRBV2 to TRBJ1-1; TRBD1 aligns across 7 bases. This CDR3 has 15 amino acids. V was pared by 6 bases and J by 0 bases, with 7 bases of the junction left unmatched. CDR1 SNHLY and CDR2 FYNNEI come from the germline V gene.

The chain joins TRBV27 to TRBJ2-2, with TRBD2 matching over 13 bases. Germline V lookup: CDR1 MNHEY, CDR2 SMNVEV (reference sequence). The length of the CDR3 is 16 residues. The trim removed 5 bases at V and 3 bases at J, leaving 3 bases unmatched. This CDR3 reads CASSRTSGGYTGELFF. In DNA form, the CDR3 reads TGTGCCAGCAGTCGGACTAGCGGGGGATACACCGGGGAGCTGTTTTTT.

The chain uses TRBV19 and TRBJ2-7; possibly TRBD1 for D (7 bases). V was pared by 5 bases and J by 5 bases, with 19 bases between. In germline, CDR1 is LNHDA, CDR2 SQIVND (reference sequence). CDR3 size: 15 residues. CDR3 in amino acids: CASSPRQGGDDEQYF. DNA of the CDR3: TGTGCCAGTAGTCCACGACAGGGCGGGGATGACGAGCAGTACTTC. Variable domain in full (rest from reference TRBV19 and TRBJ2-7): DGGITQSPKYLFRKEGQNVTLSCEQNLNHDAMYWYRQDPGQGLRLIYYSQIVNDFQKGDIAEGYSVSREKKESFPLTVTSAQKNPTAFYLCASSPRQGGDDEQYFGPGTRLTVT.

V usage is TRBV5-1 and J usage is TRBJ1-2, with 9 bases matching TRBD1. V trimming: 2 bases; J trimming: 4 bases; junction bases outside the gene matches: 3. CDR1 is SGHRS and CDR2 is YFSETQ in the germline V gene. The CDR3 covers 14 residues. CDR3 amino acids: CASSFQQGAYGYTF. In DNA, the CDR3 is TGCGCCAGCAGCTTCCAACAGGGGGCCTATGGCTACACCTTC. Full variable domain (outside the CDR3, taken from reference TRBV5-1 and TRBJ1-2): KAGVTQTPRYLIKTRGQQVTLSCSPISGHRSVSWYQQTPGQGLQFLFEYFSETQRNKGNFPGRFSGRQFSNSRSEMNVSTLELGDSALYLCASSFQQGAYGYTFGSGTRLTVV.

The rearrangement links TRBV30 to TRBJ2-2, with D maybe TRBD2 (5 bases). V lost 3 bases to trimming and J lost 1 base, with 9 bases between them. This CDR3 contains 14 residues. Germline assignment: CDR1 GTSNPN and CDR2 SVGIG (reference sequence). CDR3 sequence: CAWRRAGNTGELFF. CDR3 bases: TGTGCCTGGAGGAGGGCAGGGAACACCGGGGAGCTGTTTTTT.

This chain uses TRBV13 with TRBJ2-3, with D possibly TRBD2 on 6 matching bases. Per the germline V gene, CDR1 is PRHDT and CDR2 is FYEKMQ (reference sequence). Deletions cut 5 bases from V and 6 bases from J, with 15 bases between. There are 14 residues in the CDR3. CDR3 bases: TGTGCCAGCAGCCAGGGAGGTAGCAGGGATACGCAGTATTTT. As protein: CASSQGGSRDTQYF.

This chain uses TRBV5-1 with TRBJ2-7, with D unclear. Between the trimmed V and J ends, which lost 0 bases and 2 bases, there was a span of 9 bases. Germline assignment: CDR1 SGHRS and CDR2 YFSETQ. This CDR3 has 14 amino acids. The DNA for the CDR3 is TGCGCCAGCAGCTTGGCCCCCGGCACCTACGAGCAGTACTTC. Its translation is CASSLAPGTYEQYF. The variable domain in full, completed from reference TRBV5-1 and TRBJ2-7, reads KAGVTQTPRYLIKTRGQQVTLSCSPISGHRSVSWYQQTPGQGLQFLFEYFSETQRNKGNFPGRFSGRQFSNSRSEMNVSTLELGDSALYLCASSLAPGTYEQYFGPGTRLTVT.

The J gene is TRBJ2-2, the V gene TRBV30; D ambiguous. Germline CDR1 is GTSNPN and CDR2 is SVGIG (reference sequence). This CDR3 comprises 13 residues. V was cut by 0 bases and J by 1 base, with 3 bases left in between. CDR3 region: CAWSVQNTGELFF. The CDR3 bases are TGTGCCTGGAGTGTCCAGAACACCGGGGAGCTGTTTTTT.

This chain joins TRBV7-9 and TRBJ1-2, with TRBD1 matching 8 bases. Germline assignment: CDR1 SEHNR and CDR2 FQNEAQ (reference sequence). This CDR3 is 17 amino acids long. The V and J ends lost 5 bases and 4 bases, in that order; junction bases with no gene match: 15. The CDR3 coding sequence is TGTGCCAGCAGCCGGGCCGGACAGGGCACTTCGCGCTATGGCTACACCTTC. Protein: CASSRAGQGTSRYGYTF. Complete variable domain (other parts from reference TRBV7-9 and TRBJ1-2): DTGVSQNPRHKITKRGQNVTFRCDPISEHNRLYWYRQTLGQGPEFLTYFQNEAQLEKSRLLSDRFSAERPKGSFSTLEIQRTEQGDSAMYLCASSRAGQGTSRYGYTFGSGTRLTVV.

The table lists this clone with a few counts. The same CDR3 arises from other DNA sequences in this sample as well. The CDR3 DNA reads TGTGCCAGCAGCTTAGGGCAGAACACTGAAGCTTTCTTT. The encoded protein is CASSLGQNTEAFF. V gene TRBV7-9 combines with J gene TRBJ1-1, with unresolved D. V was pared by 1 base and J by 1 base, with 4 bases between. The CDR3 has 13 residues. Looked up from germline, CDR1 is SEHNR and CDR2 is FQNEAQ (reference sequence).

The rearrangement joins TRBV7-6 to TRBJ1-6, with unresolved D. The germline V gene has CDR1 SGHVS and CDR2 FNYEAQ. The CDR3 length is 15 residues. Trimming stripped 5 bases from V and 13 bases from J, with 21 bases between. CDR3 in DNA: TGTGCCAGCAGCCTCCTCCCCCCAGGATCTAGGCCCCTCCACTTT. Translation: CASSLLPPGSRPLHF. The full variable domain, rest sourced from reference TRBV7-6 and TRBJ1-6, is GAGVSQSPRYKVTKRGQDVALRCDPISGHVSLYWYRQALGQGPEFLTYFNYEAQQDKSGLPNDRFSAERPEGSISTLTIQRTEQRDSAMYRCASSLLPPGSRPLHFGNGTRLTVT.

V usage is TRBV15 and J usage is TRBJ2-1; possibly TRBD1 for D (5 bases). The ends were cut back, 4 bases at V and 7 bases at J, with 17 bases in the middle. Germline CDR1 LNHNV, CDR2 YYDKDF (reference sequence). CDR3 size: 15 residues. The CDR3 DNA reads TGTGCCACCAGCACTCAATACATCCAGGGAAATGAGCAGTTCTTC. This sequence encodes CATSTQYIQGNEQFF.

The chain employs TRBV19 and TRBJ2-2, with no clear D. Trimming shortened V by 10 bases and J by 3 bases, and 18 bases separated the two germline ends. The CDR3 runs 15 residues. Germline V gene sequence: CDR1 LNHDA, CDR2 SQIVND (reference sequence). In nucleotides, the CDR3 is TGTGCCACCACCTATCCCCAGACTTACACCGGGGAGCTGTTTTTT. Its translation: CATTYPQTYTGELFF.